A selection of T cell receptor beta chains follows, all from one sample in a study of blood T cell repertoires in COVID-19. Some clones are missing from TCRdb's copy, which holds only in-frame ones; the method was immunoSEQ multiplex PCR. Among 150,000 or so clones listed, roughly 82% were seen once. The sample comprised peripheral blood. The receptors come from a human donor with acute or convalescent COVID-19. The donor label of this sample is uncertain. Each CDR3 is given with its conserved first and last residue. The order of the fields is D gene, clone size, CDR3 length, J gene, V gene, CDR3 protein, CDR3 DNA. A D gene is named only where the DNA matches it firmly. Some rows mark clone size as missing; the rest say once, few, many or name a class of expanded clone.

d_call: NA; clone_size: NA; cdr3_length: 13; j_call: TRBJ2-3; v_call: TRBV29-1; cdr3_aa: CSGSGHLTDTQYF; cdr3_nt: TGCAGCGGCTCGGGACACCTCACAGATACGCAGTATTTT
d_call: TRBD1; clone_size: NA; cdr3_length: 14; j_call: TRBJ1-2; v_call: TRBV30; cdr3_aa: CAWSKTGAYYGYTF; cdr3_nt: TGTGCCTGGAGTAAGACAGGGGCGTACTATGGCTACACCTTC
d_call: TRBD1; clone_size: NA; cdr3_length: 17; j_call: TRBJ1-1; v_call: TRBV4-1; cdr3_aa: CASSQLDRGQENTEAFF; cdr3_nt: TGCGCCAGCAGCCAACTAGACAGGGGGCAGGAGAACACTGAAGCTTTCTTT
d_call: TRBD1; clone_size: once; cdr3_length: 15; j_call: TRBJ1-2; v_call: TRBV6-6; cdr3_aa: CASSYSDLTGYGYTF; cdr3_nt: TGTGCCAGCAGTTACTCCGACTTGACAGGGTATGGCTACACCTTC
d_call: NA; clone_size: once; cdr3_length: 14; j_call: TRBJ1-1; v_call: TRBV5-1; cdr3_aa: CASSPAGQLTEAFF; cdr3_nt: TGCGCCAGCAGCCCCGCTGGGCAGCTCACTGAAGCTTTCTTT
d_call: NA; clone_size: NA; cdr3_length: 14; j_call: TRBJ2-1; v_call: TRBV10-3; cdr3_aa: CAISDSRQPNEQFF; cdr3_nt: TGTGCCATCAGTGATTCCAGACAGCCCAATGAGCAGTTCTTC
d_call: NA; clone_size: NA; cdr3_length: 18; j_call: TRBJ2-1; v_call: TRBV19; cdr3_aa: CASSISGGRLSSYNEQFF; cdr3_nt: TGTGCCAGTAGTATCTCTGGGGGCCGATTAAGCTCCTACAATGAGCAGTTCTTC
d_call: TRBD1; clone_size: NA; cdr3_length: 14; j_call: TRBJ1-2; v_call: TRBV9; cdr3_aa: CASNRWTGGYGYTF; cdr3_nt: TGTGCCAGCAACCGTTGGACAGGGGGCTATGGCTACACCTTC
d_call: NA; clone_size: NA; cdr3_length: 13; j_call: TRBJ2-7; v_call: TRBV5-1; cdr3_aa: CASSLDFTYEQYF; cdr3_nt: TGCGCCAGCAGCCTGGACTTTACCTACGAGCAGTACTTC
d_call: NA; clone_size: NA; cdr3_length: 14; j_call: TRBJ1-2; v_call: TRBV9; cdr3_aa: CASRGGYSHYGYTF; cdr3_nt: TGTGCCAGCAGGGGGGGTTACAGTCACTATGGCTACACCTTC
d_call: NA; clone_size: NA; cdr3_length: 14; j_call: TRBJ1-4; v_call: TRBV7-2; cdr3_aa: CASTWTATNEKLFF; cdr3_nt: TGTGCCAGCACCTGGACAGCAACTAATGAAAAACTGTTTTTT
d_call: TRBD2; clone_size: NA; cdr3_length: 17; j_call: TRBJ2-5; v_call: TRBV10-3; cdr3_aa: CAISPRGLGGPQETQYF; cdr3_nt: TGTGCCATCAGCCCCCGGGGACTAGGGGGTCCTCAAGAGACCCAGTACTTC
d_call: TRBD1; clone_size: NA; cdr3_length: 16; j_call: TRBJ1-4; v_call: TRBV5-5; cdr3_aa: CASTLGQGYANEKLFF; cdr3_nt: TGTGCCAGCACCCTGGGACAGGGGTACGCCAATGAAAAACTGTTTTTT
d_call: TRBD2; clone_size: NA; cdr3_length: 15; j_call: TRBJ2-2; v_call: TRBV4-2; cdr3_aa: CASSLAGGNTGELFF; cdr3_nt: TGTGCCAGCAGTCTAGCGGGGGGCAACACCGGGGAGCTGTTTTTT
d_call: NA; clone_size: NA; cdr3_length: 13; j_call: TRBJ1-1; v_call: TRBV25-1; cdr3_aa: CASSEQGFTEAFF; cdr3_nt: TGTGCCAGCAGTGAACAGGGGTTCACTGAAGCTTTCTTT
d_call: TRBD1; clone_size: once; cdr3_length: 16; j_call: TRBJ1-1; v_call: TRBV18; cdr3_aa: CASSPRTGGSGTEAFF; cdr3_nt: TGTGCCAGCTCACCAAGGACAGGGGGCAGCGGCACTGAAGCTTTCTTT
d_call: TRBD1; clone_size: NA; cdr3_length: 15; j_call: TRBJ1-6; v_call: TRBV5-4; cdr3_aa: CASSLAGTGNSPLHF; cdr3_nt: TGTGCCAGCAGCCTGGCGGGGACAGGGAATTCACCCCTCCACTTT
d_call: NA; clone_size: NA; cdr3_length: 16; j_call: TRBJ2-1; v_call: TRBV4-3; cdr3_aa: CASSQDHSNSYNEQFF; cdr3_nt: TGCGCCAGCAGCCAAGATCACTCCAACTCCTACAATGAGCAGTTCTTC
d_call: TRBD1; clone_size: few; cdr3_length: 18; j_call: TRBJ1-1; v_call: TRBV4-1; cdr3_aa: CASSQEPGAGTGVTEAFF; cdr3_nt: TGCGCCAGCAGCCAAGAGCCGGGGGCCGGGACAGGGGTCACTGAAGCTTTCTTT
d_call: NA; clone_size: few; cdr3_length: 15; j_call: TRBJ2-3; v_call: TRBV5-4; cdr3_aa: CASSWGPTSTDTQYF; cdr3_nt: TGTGCCAGCAGCTGGGGGCCCACATCGACAGATACGCAGTATTTT
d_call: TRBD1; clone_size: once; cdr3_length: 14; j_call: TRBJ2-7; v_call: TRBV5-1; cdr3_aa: CASSLTPGGVEQYF; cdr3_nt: TGCGCCAGCAGCCTTACCCCAGGGGGCGTCGAGCAGTACTTC
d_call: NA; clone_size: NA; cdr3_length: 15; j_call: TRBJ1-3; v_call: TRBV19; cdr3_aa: CASSSRSGTGNTIYF; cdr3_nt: TGTGCCAGTAGTTCCCGGTCGGGGACTGGAAACACCATATATTTT
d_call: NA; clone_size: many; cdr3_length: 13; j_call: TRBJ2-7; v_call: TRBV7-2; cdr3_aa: CASSLDRPYEQYF; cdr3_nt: TGTGCCAGCAGCTTAGACAGGCCCTACGAGCAGTACTTC
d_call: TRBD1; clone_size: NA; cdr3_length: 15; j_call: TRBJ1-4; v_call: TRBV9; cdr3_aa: CASTESTGVDEKLFF; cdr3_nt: TGTGCCAGCACCGAGTCGACAGGGGTAGATGAAAAACTGTTTTTT
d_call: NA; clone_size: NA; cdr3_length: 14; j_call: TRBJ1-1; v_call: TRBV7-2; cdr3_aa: CASSLVRRGDEAFF; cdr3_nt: TGTGCCAGCAGCTTAGTACGGCGAGGCGATGAAGCTTTCTTT
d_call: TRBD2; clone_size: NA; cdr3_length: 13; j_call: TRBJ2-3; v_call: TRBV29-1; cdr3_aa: CSVSGDTADTQYF; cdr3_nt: TGCAGCGTAAGCGGGGATACCGCGGATACGCAGTATTTT
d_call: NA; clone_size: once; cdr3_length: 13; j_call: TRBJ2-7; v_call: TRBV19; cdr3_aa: CASKPGHLEEQYF; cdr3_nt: TGTGCCAGTAAACCGGGACACCTTGAAGAGCAGTACTTC
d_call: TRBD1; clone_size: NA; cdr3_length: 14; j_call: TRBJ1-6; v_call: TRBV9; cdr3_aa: CASSATGDNSPLHF; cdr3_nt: TGTGCCAGCAGCGCGACAGGGGACAATTCACCCCTCCACTTT
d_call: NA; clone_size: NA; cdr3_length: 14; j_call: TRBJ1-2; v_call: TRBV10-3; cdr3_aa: CAISESQGNYGYTF; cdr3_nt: TGTGCCATCAGTGAGAGTCAGGGGAACTATGGCTACACCTTC
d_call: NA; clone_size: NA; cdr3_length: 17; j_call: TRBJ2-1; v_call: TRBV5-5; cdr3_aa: CASSLSIVRGPSNEQFF; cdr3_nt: TGTGCCAGCAGCTTGAGTATTGTGCGGGGCCCTTCCAATGAGCAGTTCTTC
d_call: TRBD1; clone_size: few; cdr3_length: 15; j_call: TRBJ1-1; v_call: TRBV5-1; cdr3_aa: CASSKKTGTGAEAFF; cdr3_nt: TGCGCCAGCAGCAAAAAGACAGGGACGGGGGCTGAAGCTTTCTTT
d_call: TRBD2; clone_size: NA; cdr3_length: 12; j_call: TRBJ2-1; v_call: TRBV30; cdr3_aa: CAWRAGGNEQFF; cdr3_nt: TGTGCCTGGAGAGCGGGGGGGAATGAGCAGTTCTTC
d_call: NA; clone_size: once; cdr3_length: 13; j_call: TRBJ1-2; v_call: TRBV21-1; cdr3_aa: CASSKAGVDGYTF; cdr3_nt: TGTGCCAGCAGCAAAGCAGGGGTCGATGGCTACACCTTC
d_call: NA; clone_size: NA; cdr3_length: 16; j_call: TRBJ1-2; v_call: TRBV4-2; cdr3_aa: CASSQAGSEGMYGYTF; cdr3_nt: TGTGCCAGCAGCCAAGCCGGGAGCGAGGGAATGTATGGCTACACCTTC
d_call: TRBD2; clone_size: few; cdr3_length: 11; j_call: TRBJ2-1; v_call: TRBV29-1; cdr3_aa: CSVWTSNEQFF; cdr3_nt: TGCAGCGTCTGGACTAGCAATGAGCAGTTCTTC
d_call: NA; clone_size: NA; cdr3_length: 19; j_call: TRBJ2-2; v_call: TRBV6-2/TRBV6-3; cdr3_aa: CASSALLTRRGPNTGELFF; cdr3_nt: TGTGCCAGCAGTGCCCTTTTAACCCGGCGGGGACCGAACACCGGGGAGCTGTTTTTT
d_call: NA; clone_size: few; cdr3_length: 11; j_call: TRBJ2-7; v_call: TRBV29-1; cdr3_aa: CSVGAGWEQYF; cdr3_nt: TGCAGCGTTGGGGCGGGGTGGGAGCAGTACTTC
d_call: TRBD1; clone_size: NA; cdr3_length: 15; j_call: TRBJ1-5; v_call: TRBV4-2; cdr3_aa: CASSHQQGDNQPQHF; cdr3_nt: TGTGCCAGCAGCCACCAACAGGGGGACAATCAGCCCCAGCATTTT
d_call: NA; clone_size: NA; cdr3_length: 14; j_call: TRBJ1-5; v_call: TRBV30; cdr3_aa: CAWSVHGAHQPQHF; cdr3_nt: TGTGCCTGGAGTGTCCATGGGGCGCATCAGCCCCAGCATTTT
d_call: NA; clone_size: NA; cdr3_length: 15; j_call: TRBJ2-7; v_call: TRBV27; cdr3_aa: CASSLWSSVIYEQYF; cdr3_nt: TGTGCCAGCAGTTTATGGAGTAGCGTGATCTACGAGCAGTACTTC
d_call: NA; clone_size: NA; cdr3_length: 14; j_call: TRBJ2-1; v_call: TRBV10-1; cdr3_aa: CASSDRGPDGEQFF; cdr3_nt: TGCGCCAGCAGTGACAGGGGCCCGGACGGGGAGCAGTTCTTC
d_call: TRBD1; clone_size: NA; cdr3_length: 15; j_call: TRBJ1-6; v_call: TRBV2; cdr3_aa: CASTRTGSYNSPLHF; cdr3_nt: TGTGCCAGCACGAGGACAGGCTCCTATAATTCACCCCTCCACTTT
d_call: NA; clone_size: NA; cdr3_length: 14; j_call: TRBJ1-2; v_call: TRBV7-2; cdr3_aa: CASSLGTSGDGYTF; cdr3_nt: TGTGCCAGCAGCTTAGGGACTTCAGGCGATGGCTACACCTTC
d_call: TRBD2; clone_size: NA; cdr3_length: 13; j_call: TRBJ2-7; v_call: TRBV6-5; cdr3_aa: CASRPTSGGFQYF; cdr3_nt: TGTGCCAGCAGACCGACTAGCGGGGGGTTCCAGTACTTC
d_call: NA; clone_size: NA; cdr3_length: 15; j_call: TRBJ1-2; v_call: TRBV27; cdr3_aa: CASSLDPGRNYGYTF; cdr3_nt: TGTGCCAGCAGTTTAGACCCAGGAAGAAACTATGGCTACACCTTC
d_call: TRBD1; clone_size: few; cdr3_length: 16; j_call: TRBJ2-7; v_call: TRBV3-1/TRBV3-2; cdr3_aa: CASSQRQGARGGEQYF; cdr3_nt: TGTGCCAGCAGCCAACGACAGGGGGCGCGGGGTGGGGAGCAGTACTTC
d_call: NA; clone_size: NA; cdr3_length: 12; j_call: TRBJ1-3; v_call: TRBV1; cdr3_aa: CTSRWPGNTIYF; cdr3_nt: TGCACCAGCAGATGGCCTGGAAACACCATATATTTT
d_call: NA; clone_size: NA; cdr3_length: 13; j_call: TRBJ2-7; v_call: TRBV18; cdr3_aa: CASSDSRTYEQYF; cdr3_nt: TGTGCCAGCTCAGACTCCAGAACCTACGAGCAGTACTTC
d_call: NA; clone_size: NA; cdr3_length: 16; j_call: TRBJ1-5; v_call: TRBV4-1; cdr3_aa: CASSQVAGSLVQPQHF; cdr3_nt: TGCGCCAGCAGCCAAGTGGCAGGCAGTTTGGTTCAGCCCCAGCATTTT